The entry below gives a single T cell receptor beta chain sequence along with its context. The antigen remains unidentified. The TCR beta libraries were generated through quantitative 5'-RACE incorporating molecular barcodes. Using its own MiXCR run on the 5' RACE reads, TCRdb lists one record per CDR3 protein. This repertoire shows roughly 250,000 distinct CDR3 sequences, more than 9% found once; its top ten account for less than 3%. V was clipped by 4 bases and J by 2 bases; unmatched bases: 9. The germline CDR1 and CDR2 sequences are MNHNS and SASEGT. This CDR3 region has 17 residues. The data derive from a study of CD8 T cells in ankylosing spondylitis. Study conclusions and caveats: The authors reported significant enrichment of disease-linked clones in matched ankylosing spondylitis synovial fluid.

The TCR was taken from a male donor with ankylosing spondylitis or in good health (not recorded which). Sequencing was performed on blood, either unsorted or a sorted T cell fraction (not recorded which). The chain couples TRBV6-1 to TRBJ2-3, with 10 bases lining up with TRBD2. The CDR3 loop reads CASSATRLAGSTDTQYF. The CDR3, as DNA: TGTGCCAGCAGTGCGACAAGACTAGCGGGCTCCACAGATACGCAGTATTTT.